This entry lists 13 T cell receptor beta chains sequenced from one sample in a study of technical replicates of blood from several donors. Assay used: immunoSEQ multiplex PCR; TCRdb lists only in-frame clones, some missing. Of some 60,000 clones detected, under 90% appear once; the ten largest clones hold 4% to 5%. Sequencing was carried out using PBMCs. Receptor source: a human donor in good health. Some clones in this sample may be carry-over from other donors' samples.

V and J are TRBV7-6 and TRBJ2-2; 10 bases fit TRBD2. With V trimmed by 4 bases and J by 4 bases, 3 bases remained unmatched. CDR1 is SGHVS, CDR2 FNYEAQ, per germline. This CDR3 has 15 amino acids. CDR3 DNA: TGTGCCAGCAGCTATAGCGGGGGGCCCACCGGGGAGCTGTTTTTT. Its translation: CASSYSGGPTGELFF.

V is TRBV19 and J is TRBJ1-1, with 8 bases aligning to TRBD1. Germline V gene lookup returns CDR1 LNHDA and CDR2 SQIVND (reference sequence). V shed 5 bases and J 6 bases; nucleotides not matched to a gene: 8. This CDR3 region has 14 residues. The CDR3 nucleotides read TGTGCCAGTAGTGCCAGGGACAGGCCCCCTGAAGCTTTCTTT. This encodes CASSARDRPPEAFF.

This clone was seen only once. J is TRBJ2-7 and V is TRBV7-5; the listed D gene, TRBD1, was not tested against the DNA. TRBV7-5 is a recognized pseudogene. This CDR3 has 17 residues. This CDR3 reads CARSLDFYSLRSYEQYF. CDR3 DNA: TGTGCCAGAAGCTTAGACTTCTACAGTCTTAGGTCCTACGAGCAGTACTTC.

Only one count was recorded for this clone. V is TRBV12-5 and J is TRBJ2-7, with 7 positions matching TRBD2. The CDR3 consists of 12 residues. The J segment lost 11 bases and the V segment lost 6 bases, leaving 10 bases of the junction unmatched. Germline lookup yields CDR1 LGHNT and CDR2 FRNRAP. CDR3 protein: CASGRSGLVEYF. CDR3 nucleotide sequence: TGTGCTAGTGGCAGATCAGGACTAGTCGAGTACTTC.

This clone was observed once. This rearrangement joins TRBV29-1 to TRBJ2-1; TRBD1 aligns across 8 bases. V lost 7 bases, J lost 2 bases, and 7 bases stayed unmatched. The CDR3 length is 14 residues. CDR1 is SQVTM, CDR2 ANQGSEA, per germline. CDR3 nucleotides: TGCAGCGGGACCCTGGGACAGGCCTACAATGAGCAGTTCTTC. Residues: CSGTLGQAYNEQFF.

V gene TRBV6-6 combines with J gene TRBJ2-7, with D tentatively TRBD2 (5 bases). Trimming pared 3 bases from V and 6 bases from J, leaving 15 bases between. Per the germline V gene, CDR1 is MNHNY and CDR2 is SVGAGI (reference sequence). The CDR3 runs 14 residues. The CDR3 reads CASSYGSPGLEQYF. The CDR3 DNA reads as TGTGCCAGCAGTTATGGGAGCCCGGGCCTCGAGCAGTACTTC.

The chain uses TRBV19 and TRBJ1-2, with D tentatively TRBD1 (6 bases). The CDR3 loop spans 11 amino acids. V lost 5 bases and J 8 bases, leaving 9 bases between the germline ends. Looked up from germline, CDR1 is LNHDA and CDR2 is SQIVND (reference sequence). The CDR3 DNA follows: TGTGCCAGTAGTTTGACAGGAGGCTACACCTTC. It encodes CASSLTGGYTF.

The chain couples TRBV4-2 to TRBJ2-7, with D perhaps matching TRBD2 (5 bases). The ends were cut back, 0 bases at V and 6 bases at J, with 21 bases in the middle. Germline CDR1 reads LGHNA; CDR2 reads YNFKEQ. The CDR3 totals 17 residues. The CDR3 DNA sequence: TGTGCCAGCAGCCAAGAATTAAGGCCTAGCCCGTTGAGCGAGCAGTACTTC. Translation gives CASSQELRPSPLSEQYF.

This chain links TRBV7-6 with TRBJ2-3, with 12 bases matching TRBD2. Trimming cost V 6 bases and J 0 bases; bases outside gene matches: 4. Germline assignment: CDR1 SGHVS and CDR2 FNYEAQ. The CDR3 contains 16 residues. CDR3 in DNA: TGTGCCAGCAGACGACTAGCGGGAGTCAGCACAGATACGCAGTATTTT. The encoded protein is CASRRLAGVSTDTQYF.

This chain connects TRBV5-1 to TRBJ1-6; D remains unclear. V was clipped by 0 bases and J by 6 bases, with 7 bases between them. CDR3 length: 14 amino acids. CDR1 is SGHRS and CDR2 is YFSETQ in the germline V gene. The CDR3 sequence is CASSLEQLNSPLHF. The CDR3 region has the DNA TGCGCCAGCAGCTTGGAACAGCTTAATTCACCCCTCCACTTT. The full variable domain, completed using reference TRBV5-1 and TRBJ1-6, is KAGVTQTPRYLIKTRGQQVTLSCSPISGHRSVSWYQQTPGQGLQFLFEYFSETQRNKGNFPGRFSGRQFSNSRSEMNVSTLELGDSALYLCASSLEQLNSPLHFGNGTRLTVT.

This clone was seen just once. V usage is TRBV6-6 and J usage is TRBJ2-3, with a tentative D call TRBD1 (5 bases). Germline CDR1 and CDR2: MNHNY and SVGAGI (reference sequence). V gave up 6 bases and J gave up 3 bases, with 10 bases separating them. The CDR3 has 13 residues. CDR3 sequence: CASSLPGTDTQYF. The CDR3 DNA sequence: TGTGCCAGCAGCCTCCCAGGGACAGATACGCAGTATTTT.

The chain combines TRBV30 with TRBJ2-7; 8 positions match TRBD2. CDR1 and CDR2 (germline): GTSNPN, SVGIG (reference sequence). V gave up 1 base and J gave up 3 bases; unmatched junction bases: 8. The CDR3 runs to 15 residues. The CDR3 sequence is CAWSAAGTRFYEQYF. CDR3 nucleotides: TGTGCCTGGAGTGCAGCCGGGACTAGGTTCTACGAGCAGTACTTC.

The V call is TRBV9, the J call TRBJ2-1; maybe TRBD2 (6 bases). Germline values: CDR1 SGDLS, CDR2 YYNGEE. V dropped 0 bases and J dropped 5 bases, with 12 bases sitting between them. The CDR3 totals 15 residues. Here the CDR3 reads CASSVEGGQHNEQFF. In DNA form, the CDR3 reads TGTGCCAGCAGCGTAGAGGGAGGTCAGCACAATGAGCAGTTCTTC. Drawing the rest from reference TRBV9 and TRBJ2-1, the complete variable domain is DSGVTQTPKHLITATGQRVTLRCSPRSGDLSVYWYQQSLDQGLQFLIQYYNGEERAKGNILERFSAQQFPDLHSELNLSSLELGDSALYFCASSVEGGQHNEQFFGPGTRLTVL.